This T cell receptor (beta chain) was captured in a study of blood T cells in healthy people across ages. Overall study results and limits: Roughly linearly, TCR beta diversity per million T cells fell as age increased. Diversity was higher, and naive CD4+ cells more numerous, in long-lived donors than in aged donors. With donor CMV status unknown, expanded clonotype changes were possibly confounded.

The V and J ends lost 9 bases and 3 bases, in that order; junction bases with no gene match: 11. Germline V gene data show CDR1 as MDHEN and CDR2 as SYDVKM. The CDR3 contains 15 residues. Total RNA was isolated from each sample in quantities of at least 6 micrograms. With a J-beta primer mix and a sample-barcoded 5' primer, a second PCR ran about 7 to 12 cycles. TCRdb itself ran the 5' RACE reads through MiXCR, one entry per CDR3 protein. The data contain about 1.4 million distinct CDR3 sequences, approximately 59% of them seen just once; the ten biggest clones take up approximately 7%. On this clonotype itself: Its antigen is not identified.

V gene TRBV28 combines with J gene TRBJ2-1; the match to TRBD1 covers 7 bases. The clonotype comes from a young man in good health. Sequencing input: blood. The CDR3 protein is CASSTGTDHYNEQFF. The CDR3 DNA reads TGTGCCAGTAGTACCGGGACAGACCACTACAATGAGCAGTTCTTC.